This TCR beta chain is drawn from a study of regulatory T cells in long-lasting Graves disease. Stated time point: persistent/refractory GD, antithyroid drugs over 5 years with positive TRAb. The authors made the TCR library using RNA they extracted from PBMCs. This clonotype was picked up a small number of times. CDR3-region Arm-PCR and iRepertoire HTBI primers produced the TCR beta libraries. One entry per CDR3 protein results from TCRdb running MiXCR on the multiplex PCR reads. The sample includes hundreds of thousands of distinct CDR3 sequences, about 20% of them seen just once. Germline V lookup: CDR1 SQVTM, CDR2 ANQGSEA. The CDR3 spans 13 residues. V dropped 7 bases and J dropped 5 bases, with 17 bases sitting between them.

The rearrangement links TRBV29-1 to TRBJ1-1; TRBD1 might be the D (5 bases). This clonotype originated in a female donor with Graves disease. The input for sequencing was peripheral blood mononuclear cells (PBMCs), taken when the disease was refractory, from a patient treated with antithyroid drugs. CDR3: CSAAGLEGTEAFF. CDR3 in DNA: TGCAGCGCCGCGGGGTTGGAGGGGACTGAAGCTTTCTTT.